The 26 T cell receptor beta chains in this list originate from one sample, sequenced in a study of blood T cell repertoires in COVID-19 (dated by TCRdb to about 2020). Libraries were built with the immunoSEQ multiplex PCR assay. Entries here come from immuneACCESS through TCRdb and include only in-frame sequences with V and J called. Some clones fail to appear in such tables; in the studies checked, an unresolved V gene covers under half of the shortfall, and the cause of the remainder is unknown. For this sample there are around 300,000 clones; 85% to 90% appear just once. The ten biggest clones cover roughly 2.3% of the sample. The specimen sequenced was PBMCs or T cells enriched from blood (not recorded which). The receptors derive from a young woman who had recovered from COVID-19.

This chain joins TRBV7-9 and TRBJ1-2, with a tentative D call TRBD1 (5 bases). The CDR3 length is 15 residues. Looked up from germline, CDR1 is SEHNR and CDR2 is FQNEAQ (reference sequence). V gave up 1 base and J gave up 2 bases, with 11 bases separating them. CDR3 residues: CASSLDGGYNYGYTF. The CDR3, as DNA: TGTGCCAGCAGCTTAGACGGGGGATACAACTATGGCTACACCTTC.

The rearrangement joins TRBV10-2 to TRBJ1-1; D might be TRBD1 (5 bases). The CDR3 runs 14 residues. Between the trimmed V and J ends, which lost 5 bases and 4 bases, there was a span of 14 bases. Germline V gene lookup returns CDR1 WSHSY and CDR2 SAAADI. The CDR3 region has the DNA TGCGCCAGCAGTTTTAGGGGTGTACGCACTGAAGCTTTCTTT. Its translation: CASSFRGVRTEAFF.

On this clone itself: This sample includes further DNA sequences coding for the same CDR3. The rearrangement uses TRBV7-9 and TRBJ1-1; 9 positions agree with TRBD1. Losses at the gene ends were 5 bases for V and 1 base for J; bases not matched to a gene: 2. Germline V CDR1 and CDR2: SEHNR, FQNEAQ (reference sequence). The CDR3 has 14 residues. CDR3 region: CASSLTGGNTEAFF. Here the CDR3 DNA reads TGTGCCAGCAGCCTGACAGGGGGGAACACTGAAGCTTTCTTT.

The J gene is TRBJ1-5, the V gene TRBV11-2; perhaps TRBD1 as D (5 bases). V dropped 5 bases and J dropped 5 bases, with 13 bases sitting between them. Per germline, CDR1 SGHAT and CDR2 FQNNGV. This CDR3 is built from 14 residues. The CDR3 DNA follows: TGTGCCAGCAGCCAAAGCACGGGGGATCAGCCCCAGCATTTT. Translation: CASSQSTGDQPQHF. Using reference TRBV11-2 and TRBJ1-5 for the parts outside the CDR3, the full variable domain is EAGVAQSPRYKIIEKRQSVAFWCNPISGHATLYWYQQILGQGPKLLIQFQNNGVVDDSQLPKDRFSAERLKGVDSTLKIQPAKLEDSAVYLCASSQSTGDQPQHFGDGTRLSIL.

The chain employs TRBV3-1 (or the pseudogene TRBV3-2) and TRBJ1-6; TRBD1 is a possible D gene (6 bases). V shed 5 bases and J shed 5 bases, with 16 bases lying between them. Germline lookup yields CDR1 LGHDT and CDR2 YNNKEL (reference sequence). The CDR3 contains 16 residues. For the CDR3, the DNA is TGTGCCAGCAGCATAAGGGGGGGGGCACATAATTCACCCCTCCACTTT. Translated: CASSIRGGAHNSPLHF.

V is TRBV19 and J is TRBJ2-1; TRBD2 aligns across 10 bases. V lost 6 bases to trimming and J lost 5 bases; unmatched junction nucleotides: 4. Germline V gives CDR1 LNHDA, CDR2 SQIVND (reference sequence). The length of the CDR3 is 14 residues. CDR3 loop: CASRELAGNNEQFF. CDR3 sequence (DNA): TGTGCCAGTAGGGAACTAGCGGGGAACAATGAGCAGTTCTTC. Full variable domain (remainder filled in from reference TRBV19 and TRBJ2-1): DGGITQSPKYLFRKEGQNVTLSCEQNLNHDAMYWYRQDPGQGLRLIYYSQIVNDFQKGDIAEGYSVSREKKESFPLTVTSAQKNPTAFYLCASRELAGNNEQFFGPGTRLTVL.

J is TRBJ2-5 and V is TRBV6-6; D may be TRBD1 (5 bases). Germline V CDR1 and CDR2: MNHNY, SVGAGI (reference sequence). This CDR3 spans 14 amino acids. Trimming took 5 bases from V and 1 from J, leaving 11 bases between them. The CDR3 spells CASSISRVQETQYF. CDR3 bases: TGTGCCAGCAGTATTTCCAGGGTCCAAGAGACCCAGTACTTC.

The V and J genes are TRBV28 and TRBJ2-5; D is possibly TRBD1 (5 bases). V was trimmed by 9 bases and J by 0 bases, leaving 11 bases between them. The CDR3 covers 13 residues. Germline CDR1 MDHEN, CDR2 SYDVKM. The CDR3: CARKTGYQETQYF. For the CDR3, the DNA is TGTGCCAGAAAAACAGGTTACCAAGAGACCCAGTACTTC.

This chain connects TRBV13 to TRBJ2-4; D uncertain. The CDR3 loop spans 17 amino acids. Germline CDR1 is PRHDT and CDR2 is FYEKMQ (reference sequence). The V and J ends lost 5 bases and 4 bases respectively, with 21 bases between them. CDR3 sequence (DNA): TGTGCCAGCAGCCCACTTACATCAGGCAGAGATAAAAACATTCAGTACTTC. Translating gives CASSPLTSGRDKNIQYF.

This chain connects TRBV3-1 (or the pseudogene TRBV3-2) to TRBJ1-3; tentatively, D is TRBD1 (5 bases). This CDR3 spans 15 amino acids. CDR1 and CDR2 (germline): LGHDT, YNNKEL (reference sequence). Trimming took off 4 bases at V and 0 bases at J, with 10 bases between the two ends. Written as DNA, the CDR3 is TGTGCCAGCAGCCCCCGGGGGGTCTCTGGAAACACCATATATTTT. The encoded protein is CASSPRGVSGNTIYF.

The rearrangement joins TRBV12-3 or TRBV12-4 to TRBJ2-2, with 7 nucleotides matching TRBD2. J was trimmed by 7 bases and V by 7 bases; bases with no gene match: 6. CDR3 size: 13 residues. The CDR3 spells CASTGGGGGELFF. The DNA of the CDR3 is TGTGCCAGCACCGGCGGGGGTGGCGGGGAGCTGTTTTTT.

The rearrangement links TRBV19 to TRBJ2-1; 11 bases align to TRBD1. The CDR3 has 17 residues. Germline V gene lookup returns CDR1 LNHDA and CDR2 SQIVND (reference sequence). V lost 5 bases and J lost 2; bases outside the gene matches: 8. As DNA, the CDR3 is TGTGCCAGTAGTCATTTCGGACAGGGGGCGACCTACAATGAGCAGTTCTTC. It encodes CASSHFGQGATYNEQFF.

The chain links TRBV13 to TRBJ2-2; D remains ambiguous. CDR3 size: 12 residues. Germline V CDR1 and CDR2: PRHDT, FYEKMQ (reference sequence). V was shortened by 5 bases and J by 6 bases, with 7 bases between the two germline ends. CDR3 bases: TGTGCCAGCAGCCCTCTCGCCGGGGAGCTGTTTTTT. Its translation: CASSPLAGELFF.

V gene TRBV5-5 combines with J gene TRBJ1-3; no clear D. Trimming left V 0 bases short and J 3 bases short, with 10 bases between. The CDR3 loop spans 15 amino acids. Looked up from germline, CDR1 is SGHKS and CDR2 is YYEKEE (reference sequence). CDR3 nucleotide sequence: TGTGCCAGCAGCTTGGCCGGGGTACGTGGAAACACCATATATTTT. Amino acids: CASSLAGVRGNTIYF.

The chain carries TRBV19 and TRBJ1-6, with TRBD1 matching 8 bases. V shed 6 bases, J shed 4 bases, and the junction held 8 bases outside the gene matches. This CDR3 is built from 16 residues. CDR1 is LNHDA and CDR2 is SQIVND in the germline V gene (reference sequence). The DNA for the CDR3 is TGTGCCAGTAGAACGACCCAGGGGGCATATAATTCACCCCTCCACTTT. This codes for CASRTTQGAYNSPLHF.

V usage is TRBV7-9 and J usage is TRBJ2-1; 8 bases map to TRBD2. J was trimmed by 4 bases and V by 1 base; bases with no gene match: 3. Germline V gene lookup returns CDR1 SEHNR and CDR2 FQNEAQ (reference sequence). The CDR3 extends over 15 amino acids. The CDR3 spells CASSLEGGGYNEQFF. The CDR3 coding sequence is TGTGCCAGCAGCTTAGAGGGCGGGGGGTACAATGAGCAGTTCTTC.

V gene TRBV2 combines with J gene TRBJ2-2; a weak D match, TRBD1 (5 bases). CDR1 is SNHLY, CDR2 FYNNEI, per germline. This CDR3 is built from 15 residues. Trimming took 1 base from V and 4 from J, leaving 10 bases between them. This chain's CDR3 is CASSEDGRATGELFF. The DNA of the CDR3 is TGTGCCAGCAGTGAAGATGGCAGGGCCACCGGGGAGCTGTTTTTT.

The chain couples TRBV9 to TRBJ2-3, with D maybe TRBD2 (5 bases). The V gene lost 4 bases and the J gene lost 6 bases, with 18 bases spanning the gap. The CDR3 totals 15 residues. Germline V gene lookup returns CDR1 SGDLS and CDR2 YYNGEE. CDR3 in DNA: TGTGCCAGCAGCTTCACTTTCGGGGTAGGGGATACGCAGTATTTT. This sequence encodes CASSFTFGVGDTQYF.

The chain carries TRBV6-5 and TRBJ2-2; D possibly corresponds to TRBD2 (6 bases). The CDR3 runs to 15 residues. V was clipped by 1 base and J by 6 bases, with 12 bases between them. The V gene's germline CDR1 is MNHEY and CDR2 SVGAGI. CDR3 DNA sequence: TGTGCCAGCAGTTACTTCGTTTCGGGAGCCGGGGAGCTGTTTTTT. As protein: CASSYFVSGAGELFF.

The chain has TRBV10-2 and TRBJ2-5; D unclear. In germline, CDR1 is WSHSY, CDR2 SAAADI. Trimming cost V 0 bases and J 0 bases, with 8 bases left between them. The CDR3 length is 15 residues. The CDR3 nucleotides read TGCGCCAGCAGTGAGTCCCAGGTGTACCAAGAGACCCAGTACTTC. This encodes CASSESQVYQETQYF.

The chain couples TRBV7-2 to TRBJ1-5; 7 bases agree with TRBD1. The germline gives CDR1 SGHTA, CDR2 FQGNSA. Unmatched junction bases numbered 8, after V lost 5 bases and J lost 7 bases. CDR3 length: 14 residues. The CDR3 here is CASSETGEVQPQHF. DNA of the CDR3: TGTGCCAGCAGCGAAACAGGGGAAGTACAGCCCCAGCATTTT.

J is TRBJ2-3 and V is TRBV7-9; 7 bases map to TRBD1. The germline gives CDR1 SEHNR, CDR2 FQNEAQ (reference sequence). The CDR3 consists of 14 residues. The J segment lost 3 bases and the V segment lost 5 bases, leaving 5 bases of the junction unmatched. The CDR3 nucleotides are TGTGCCAGCAGCAAACGACAGGGAACAGATACGCAGTATTTT. Translated, it gives CASSKRQGTDTQYF.

This clone has a single count. The CDR3 region has the DNA TGTGCCAGCAGTTCGACAGGGGGTAGCAATCAGCCCCAGCATTTT. As protein: CASSSTGGSNQPQHF. The chain couples TRBV6-4 to TRBJ1-5, with TRBD1 matching over 9 bases. The CDR3 is 15 amino acids. The junction had 2 bases not matched to a gene; V was cut back by 5 bases and J by 0 bases. Germline V gene lookup returns CDR1 MRHNA and CDR2 SNTAGT.

In its sample, this clone was seen a few times. This CDR3 is also generated by other DNA sequences in the sample. The chain joins TRBV6-1 to TRBJ1-1; TRBD1 might be the D (6 bases). This CDR3 spans 13 amino acids. Trimming removed 1 base from V and 5 bases from J, with 8 bases in between. CDR1 is MNHNS and CDR2 is SASEGT in the germline V gene. Written as DNA, the CDR3 is TGTGCCAGCAGTGAAGTGAGGGGGACTGAAGCTTTCTTT. This encodes CASSEVRGTEAFF.

The rearrangement joins TRBV27 to TRBJ2-7; perhaps TRBD1 as D (6 bases). The CDR3 sequence is 13 residues long. The V gene's germline CDR1 is MNHEY and CDR2 SMNVEV (reference sequence). Trimming took off 6 bases at V and 3 bases at J, with 12 bases between the two ends. CDR3 in amino acids: CASRRSGDYEQYF. DNA of the CDR3: TGTGCCAGCAGGAGATCAGGGGACTACGAGCAGTACTTC.

This clone has only one observation. The V gene is TRBV5-1, the J gene TRBJ2-5; D might be TRBD2 (6 bases). CDR1 is SGHRS and CDR2 is YFSETQ in the germline V gene. This CDR3 comprises 14 residues. With 2 bases removed from V and 2 bases from J, the gap between germline ends came to 10 bases. The CDR3 DNA is TGCGCCAGCAGCTTATCACTAGCTCAAGAGACCCAGTACTTC. This sequence encodes CASSLSLAQETQYF.